These T cell receptor beta chains were read from a single sample in a study of Graves' ophthalmopathy and Graves' hyperthyroidism. From the multiplex PCR reads, TCRdb called clonotypes with MiXCR, one entry per CDR3 protein. Of a few hundred thousand distinct CDR3 sequences in the sample, 15% to 20% were seen once. Material for sequencing was peripheral blood. All receptors come from an adult woman with stable Graves' hyperthyroidism. Each CDR3 is given with its conserved first and last residue. Fields, in order: J gene, V gene, D gene, clone size, CDR3 protein, CDR3 DNA. The D gene is left open where the match is weak. For some rows the clone size is stated as once, few or many, or as a class when expanded; others skip it.

>TRBJ2-5|TRBV28|-|many
CASNQGWETQYF
TGTGCCAGCAACCAGGGTTGGGAGACCCAGTACTTC
>TRBJ2-7|TRBV6-2/TRBV6-3|-|many
CASSYSNGLTF
TGTGCCAGCAGTTACTCGAACGGACTAACCTTC
>TRBJ2-7|TRBV6-5|TRBD1|many
CASSFTRQGYEQYF
TGTGCCAGCAGTTTTACCAGACAGGGCTACGAGCAGTACTTC
>TRBJ2-2|TRBV30|-|many
CAWSVGPGELFF
TGTGCCTGGAGTGTTGGGCCCGGGGAGCTGTTTTTT
>TRBJ2-5|TRBV20-1|TRBD1|many
CSARTMTGKETQYF
TGCAGTGCTAGGACGATGACAGGGAAAGAGACCCAGTACTTC
>TRBJ1-1|TRBV6-5|-|-
CASSLLIPEAFF
TGTGCCAGCAGTTTACTGATCCCTGAAGCTTTCTTT
>TRBJ1-1|TRBV12-3/TRBV12-4|-|-
CASTADTEAFF
TGTGCCAGCACTGCGGACACTGAAGCTTTCTTT
>TRBJ2-2|TRBV6-2/TRBV6-3|TRBD1|many
CASSYTGALTGELVF
TGTGCCAGCAGTTACACAGGGGCTCTCACCGGGGAGCTGGTTTTT
>TRBJ2-7|TRBV5-6|TRBD2|few
CASSTGLAGVGEQYF
TGTGCCAGCAGCACGGGACTAGCGGGAGTGGGTGAGCAGTACTTC
>TRBJ1-6|TRBV27|TRBD1|many
CASRHTGGGNSPLHF
TGTGCCAGCAGACATACAGGGGGCGGGAATTCACCCCTCCACTTT
>TRBJ2-3|TRBV28|-|many
CASSLGATSGADTQYF
TGTGCCAGCAGTTTGGGGGCTACCAGCGGGGCCGATACGCAGTATTTT
>TRBJ1-1|TRBV27|-|many
CASSLTGTSGEAFF
TGTGCCAGCAGCCTAACTGGGACTTCGGGTGAAGCTTTCTTT
>TRBJ1-1|TRBV28|-|many
CASSLRAVAHEAFF
TGTGCCAGCAGTTTAAGAGCGGTCGCCCATGAAGCTTTCTTT
>TRBJ2-7|TRBV20-1|TRBD2|many
CSARDASGSSYEQYF
TGCAGTGCTAGAGATGCTAGCGGGAGCTCCTACGAGCAGTACTTC
>TRBJ2-2|TRBV28|-|many
CASSFRQLFGVGELFF
TGTGCCAGCAGTTTCCGGCAGCTATTCGGCGTCGGGGAGCTGTTTTTT
>TRBJ1-2|TRBV20-1|-|many
CSASEGANYGYTF
TGCAGTGCTAGTGAGGGAGCTAACTATGGCTACACCTTC
>TRBJ1-6|TRBV13|TRBD1|-
CASSLTSQGGGNSPLHF
TGTGCCAGCAGCTTAACATCACAGGGGGGAGGAAATTCACCCCTCCACTTT
>TRBJ1-2|TRBV7-9|-|-
CASSPYTGDYGYTF
TGTGCCAGCAGTCCTTACACTGGGGACTATGGCTACACCTTC
>TRBJ2-7|TRBV28|-|many
CASSKWSLSEQYF
TGTGCCAGCAGTAAGTGGTCTCTGAGCGAGCAGTACTTC
>TRBJ2-7|TRBV6-5|-|many
CASSYRDGYEQYF
TGTGCCAGCAGTTACAGGGACGGCTACGAGCAGTACTTC
>TRBJ2-2|TRBV6-2/TRBV6-3|TRBD1|few
CASTGRGFTGELFF
TGTGCCAGCACCGGCAGGGGGTTCACCGGGGAGCTGTTTTTT
>TRBJ2-2|TRBV27|TRBD2|few
CASSPPRRSGRPYTGELFF
TGTGCCAGCAGTCCCCCCCGGCGAAGCGGGAGACCCTATACCGGGGAGCTGTTTTTT
>TRBJ2-7|TRBV6-5|-|many
CASSYDGTPTYEQYF
TGTGCCAGCAGTTACGACGGTACCCCTACCTACGAGCAGTACTTC
>TRBJ2-2|TRBV5-1|TRBD2|few
CASSRMTSGTLGELFF
TGCGCCAGCAGCAGGATGACTAGCGGGACTCTCGGGGAGCTGTTTTTT
>TRBJ2-5|TRBV5-1|TRBD2|many
CASKNTIAGETQYF
TGCGCCAGCAAAAACACCATAGCGGGAGAGACCCAGTACTTC
>TRBJ2-4|TRBV30|TRBD1|few
CAWETGSRDIQYF
TGTGCCTGGGAGACAGGGTCGAGAGACATTCAGTACTTC
>TRBJ1-5|TRBV7-9|-|-
CASSPGDSEGQPQHF
TGTGCCAGCAGCCCCGGAGACAGTGAGGGTCAGCCCCAGCATTTT
>TRBJ2-6|TRBV6-2/TRBV6-3|-|once
CASSALSSGANVLTF
TGTGCCAGCAGTGCACTCTCCTCTGGGGCCAACGTCCTGACTTTC
>TRBJ2-5|TRBV28|-|many
CASSFGRIETQYF
TGTGCCAGCAGTTTTGGTAGGATCGAGACCCAGTACTTC
>TRBJ2-7|TRBV7-2|-|many
CASSSVGGLGHEQYF
TGTGCCAGCAGCTCCGTCGGGGGTCTAGGTCACGAGCAGTACTTC
>TRBJ2-1|TRBV12-3/TRBV12-4|TRBD1|-
CASNRDRGHNEQFF
TGTGCCAGCAACCGGGACAGGGGGCACAATGAGCAGTTCTTC
>TRBJ2-7|TRBV6-5|TRBD2|many
CASSWGLAGSYEQYF
TGTGCCAGCAGTTGGGGACTAGCGGGATCCTACGAGCAGTACTTC
>TRBJ2-2|TRBV19|TRBD1|few
CASSRSTGTGGVTGELFF
TGTGCCAGTAGTCGCTCCACTGGGACAGGGGGCGTAACCGGGGAGCTGTTTTTT
>TRBJ2-7|TRBV10-2|-|once
CASSEWRHEQYF
TGCGCCAGCAGTGAGTGGCGACACGAGCAGTACTTC
>TRBJ2-5|TRBV6-2/TRBV6-3|-|many
CAAAEGAGETQYF
TGTGCAGCCGCGGAGGGGGCAGGGGAGACCCAGTACTTC
>TRBJ2-7|TRBV6-1|TRBD1|many
CATHRGISYEQYF
TGTGCCACCCACAGGGGAATAAGCTACGAGCAGTACTTC
>TRBJ1-1|TRBV29-1|-|many
CSASRSLTGQNTEAFF
TGCAGCGCATCACGGAGCCTGACAGGACAGAACACTGAAGCTTTCTTT
>TRBJ2-2|TRBV12-3/TRBV12-4|-|many
CASSRTAYGDTGELFF
TGTGCCAGCAGCAGGACAGCTTATGGGGACACCGGGGAGCTGTTTTTT
>TRBJ1-1|TRBV6-1|-|many
CASSETHTEAFF
TGTGCCAGCAGTGAGACCCACACTGAAGCTTTCTTT
>TRBJ1-6|TRBV18|TRBD1|many
CASSHQDRVIRSPLHF
TGTGCCAGCTCACACCAGGACAGGGTAATTCGTTCACCCCTCCACTTT
>TRBJ2-5|TRBV12-5|-|many
CASGLVIVGGSMRETQYF
TGTGCTAGTGGTTTGGTAATAGTTGGGGGGAGTATGAGAGAGACCCAGTACTTC
>TRBJ1-2|TRBV6-1|-|-
CASSENGADGYDGFTF
TGTGCCAGCAGTGAGAACGGCGCAGATGGTTATGATGGCTTCACCTTC
>TRBJ1-5|TRBV12-3/TRBV12-4|-|many
CASSLQGYNQPQHF
TGTGCCAGCAGTTTACAGGGATACAATCAGCCCCAGCATTTT
>TRBJ2-5|TRBV19|-|many
CASSIAPGGKETQYF
TGTGCCAGTAGTATAGCCCCCGGCGGGAAAGAGACCCAGTACTTC